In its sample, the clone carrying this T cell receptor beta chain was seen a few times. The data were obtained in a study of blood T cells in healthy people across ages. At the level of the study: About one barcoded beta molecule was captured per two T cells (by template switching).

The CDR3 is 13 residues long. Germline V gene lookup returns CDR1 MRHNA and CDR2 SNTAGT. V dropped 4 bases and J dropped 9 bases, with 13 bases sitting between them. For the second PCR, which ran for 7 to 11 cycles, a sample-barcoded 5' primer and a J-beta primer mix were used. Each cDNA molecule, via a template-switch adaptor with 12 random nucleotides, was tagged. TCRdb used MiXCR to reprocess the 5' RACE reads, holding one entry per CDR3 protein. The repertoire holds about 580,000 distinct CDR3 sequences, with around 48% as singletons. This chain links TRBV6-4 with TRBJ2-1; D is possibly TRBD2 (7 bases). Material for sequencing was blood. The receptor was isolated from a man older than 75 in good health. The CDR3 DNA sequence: TGTGCCAGCAGTGGATTAGGGGGGGGTGAGCAGTTCTTC. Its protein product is CASSGLGGGEQFF.